Following are 28 T cell receptor beta chains from one sample sequenced in a study of cytomegalovirus exposure and HLA in healthy donors. The PCR ran on 60 Vbeta and 13 Jbeta primers. Method: immunoSEQ multiplex PCR; TCRdb's copy keeps in-frame clones and lacks some. The sample includes about 140,000 clones, less than 80% seen only once; the top ten take 6.5%. Specimen: PBMCs. The receptors shown here come from a man aged 35 to 55 in good health and CMV-seropositive.

The sample holds one count of this clone. At one end the junction does not follow the germline gene, possibly because of a read error. The chain couples TRBV2 to TRBJ2-7; tentative D call: TRBD1 (6 bases). Germline CDR1 and CDR2: SNHLY and FYNNEI. This CDR3 comprises 14 residues. CDR3 loop: CASREGQYSYEQYF. As DNA, the CDR3 is TGTGCCAGCAGAGAAGGACAGTACTCCTACGAGCAGTACTTC.

V is TRBV7-9 and J is TRBJ1-1, with D unresolved. Deletions cut 7 bases from V and 4 bases from J, with 16 bases between. The CDR3 totals 14 residues. Germline-derived CDR1 and CDR2 are SEHNR and FQNEAQ (reference sequence). The CDR3 protein is CASIPRDSFTEAFF. In nucleotides, the CDR3 is TGTGCCAGCATTCCCCGGGATAGCTTCACTGAAGCTTTCTTT. Looking up the rest from reference TRBV7-9 and TRBJ1-1 gives the full variable domain: DTGVSQNPRHKITKRGQNVTFRCDPISEHNRLYWYRQTLGQGPEFLTYFQNEAQLEKSRLLSDRFSAERPKGSFSTLEIQRTEQGDSAMYLCASIPRDSFTEAFFGQGTRLTVV.

The J gene is TRBJ2-5, the V gene TRBV7-2; 12 bases match TRBD2. V lost 7 bases to trimming and J lost 4 bases; unmatched junction nucleotides: 10. CDR3 size: 16 residues. Germline values: CDR1 SGHTA, CDR2 FQGNSA. The CDR3 protein is CASTKSSGRARETQYF. In nucleotides, the CDR3 is TGTGCCAGCACCAAATCTAGCGGGAGGGCCAGAGAGACCCAGTACTTC.

CDR3 coding DNA: TGTGCCAGCAGTGACTCCCCGGGTTATGGCTACACCTTC. Amino acids: CASSDSPGYGYTF. The rearrangement links TRBV6-4 to TRBJ1-2; D remains unclear. The germline V gene encodes CDR1 MRHNA and CDR2 SNTAGT. Trimming removed 0 bases from V and 5 bases from J, with 7 bases in between. The CDR3 is made up of 13 amino acids.

This clone was observed a handful of times. V and J are TRBV6-5 and TRBJ1-1, with 7 bases matching TRBD1. The CDR3 is made up of 14 amino acids. Germline CDR1 reads MNHEY; CDR2 reads SVGAGI. With 2 bases clipped from V and 1 base from J, the junction kept 1 base outside the gene matches. DNA of the CDR3: TGTGCCAGCAGTTACGGACAGGCGAACACTGAAGCTTTCTTT. It encodes CASSYGQANTEAFF.

V usage is TRBV9 and J usage is TRBJ2-7; D gene unclear. CDR1 and CDR2 (germline): SGDLS, YYNGEE. This CDR3 is built from 13 residues. Trimming removed 0 bases from V and 3 bases from J, with 7 bases in between. The CDR3 region is CASSVESDYEQYF. CDR3 bases: TGTGCCAGCAGCGTAGAATCAGACTACGAGCAGTACTTC.

V gene TRBV27 combines with J gene TRBJ2-1; 13 bases map to TRBD2. V dropped 6 bases and J dropped 6; count of bases not matched to a gene: 11. The CDR3 extends over 17 amino acids. Germline lookup yields CDR1 MNHEY and CDR2 SMNVEV (reference sequence). The CDR3 region has the DNA TGTGCCAGCAGCGGGGGCCGGACTAGCGGGAGAGGCAATGAGCAGTTCTTC. It codes for CASSGGRTSGRGNEQFF.

The table lists this clone with a few counts. The chain carries TRBV6-1 and TRBJ1-5; possibly TRBD1 for D (5 bases). CDR3 length equals 15 residues. Trimming stripped 1 base from V and 1 base from J, with 8 bases between. The germline CDR1 and CDR2 sequences are MNHNS and SASEGT. The CDR3 bases are TGTGCCAGCAGTGAAGGATGGGGCAGCAATCAGCCCCAGCATTTT. Amino acid sequence: CASSEGWGSNQPQHF.

This rearrangement joins TRBV7-3 to TRBJ2-7, with TRBD2 identical over 8 bases. Germline CDR1 is SGHTA and CDR2 is FQGTGA. J was trimmed by 7 bases and V by 1 base; bases with no gene match: 9. The CDR3 consists of 15 residues. Here the CDR3 DNA reads TGTGCCAGCAGCTTAATCGGAGCGGGAGTACGTGAGCAGTACTTC. It is translated as CASSLIGAGVREQYF.

The V gene is TRBV19, the J gene TRBJ1-1; a weak D match, TRBD1 (5 bases). V shed 5 bases and J shed 1 base, with 14 bases lying between them. Germline V lookup: CDR1 LNHDA, CDR2 SQIVND (reference sequence). The CDR3 sequence is 15 residues long. Here the CDR3 reads CASSPMGGPNTEAFF. In DNA form, the CDR3 reads TGTGCCAGTAGTCCAATGGGGGGACCGAACACTGAAGCTTTCTTT.

In this sample, this clone turned up a few times. This chain joins TRBV5-8 and TRBJ1-6; D may be TRBD1 (6 bases). This CDR3 has 14 residues. With 4 bases removed from V and 11 bases from J, the gap between germline ends came to 16 bases. CDR1 is SGHTS and CDR2 is YDEGEE in the germline V gene. Here the CDR3 reads CASSPFGGPTPLHF. The CDR3 bases are TGTGCCAGCAGCCCCTTTGGGGGCCCTACACCCCTCCACTTT.

This rearrangement joins TRBV5-6 to TRBJ2-3, with TRBD1 matching 11 bases. The CDR3 is made up of 16 amino acids. Germline CDR1 and CDR2: SGHDT and YYEEEE. Losses at the gene ends were 6 bases for V and 1 base for J; bases not matched to a gene: 7. The CDR3 here is CASKRGQGVGTDTQYF. CDR3 DNA sequence: TGTGCCAGCAAAAGGGGACAGGGGGTTGGCACAGATACGCAGTATTTT. Using reference TRBV5-6 and TRBJ2-3 for the parts outside the CDR3, the full variable domain is DAGVTQSPTHLIKTRGQQVTLRCSPKSGHDTVSWYQQALGQGPQFIFQYYEEEERQRGNFPDRFSGHQFPNYSSELNVNALLLGDSALYLCASKRGQGVGTDTQYFGPGTRLTVL.

The chain recombines TRBV9 with TRBJ1-4; 11 nucleotides agree with TRBD1. Germline V gives CDR1 SGDLS, CDR2 YYNGEE. Unmatched junction bases numbered 7, after V lost 3 bases and J lost 3 bases. The CDR3 spans 17 residues. CDR3 amino acids: CASSAPGQGGPNEKLFF. Here the CDR3 DNA reads TGTGCCAGCAGCGCACCGGGACAGGGGGGCCCTAATGAAAAACTGTTTTTT. Filled out from reference TRBV9 and TRBJ1-4, the complete variable domain reads DSGVTQTPKHLITATGQRVTLRCSPRSGDLSVYWYQQSLDQGLQFLIQYYNGEERAKGNILERFSAQQFPDLHSELNLSSLELGDSALYFCASSAPGQGGPNEKLFFGSGTQLSVL.

V and J are TRBV5-5 and TRBJ2-3, with 9 bases that match TRBD1. The V and J ends lost 4 bases and 0 bases, in that order; junction bases with no gene match: 6. Per germline, CDR1 SGHKS and CDR2 YYEKEE (reference sequence). CDR3 length equals 16 residues. For the CDR3, the DNA is TGTGCCAGCAGCCCACAGGGGGCGACTAGCACAGATACGCAGTATTTT. This gives the protein CASSPQGATSTDTQYF. Combining the CDR3 with reference TRBV5-5 and TRBJ2-3 gives the whole variable domain DAGVTQSPTHLIKTRGQQVTLRCSPISGHKSVSWYQQVLGQGPQFIFQYYEKEERGRGNFPDRFSARQFPNYSSELNVNALLLGDSALYLCASSPQGATSTDTQYFGPGTRLTVL.

DNA of the CDR3: TGTGCCAGTAGTATAGGGGGCGAGAACACTGAAGCTTTCTTT. This translates into CASSIGGENTEAFF. This chain uses TRBV19 with TRBJ1-1; D may be TRBD1 (5 bases). The CDR3 contains 14 residues. V was clipped by 1 base and J by 1 base, with 7 bases between them. Looked up from germline, CDR1 is LNHDA and CDR2 is SQIVND (reference sequence).

This clone was observed a few times. This sequence joins TRBV5-1 and TRBJ2-1; 7 bases line up with TRBD2. The J segment lost 8 bases and the V segment lost 6 bases, leaving 11 bases of the junction unmatched. Germline assignment: CDR1 SGHRS and CDR2 YFSETQ. CDR3 size: 14 residues. The CDR3 reads CASTLGTTDDEQFF. DNA for the CDR3: TGCGCCAGCACCCTCGGGACTACGGACGATGAGCAGTTCTTC.

This clone was recorded a few times. The chain carries TRBV15 and TRBJ2-5; maybe TRBD2 (6 bases). V was cut by 0 bases and J by 3 bases, with 11 bases left in between. The CDR3 extends over 15 amino acids. CDR1 is LNHNV, CDR2 YYDKDF, per germline (reference sequence). The CDR3 loop is CATSRESGFEETQYF. The CDR3 bases are TGTGCCACCAGCAGAGAAAGCGGGTTCGAAGAGACCCAGTACTTC. Using reference TRBV15 and TRBJ2-5 for the parts outside the CDR3, the full variable domain is DAMVIQNPRYQVTQFGKPVTLSCSQTLNHNVMYWYQQKSSQAPKLLFHYYDKDFNNEADTPDNFQSRRPNTSFCFLDIRSPGLGDTAMYLCATSRESGFEETQYFGPGTRLLVL.

The rearrangement joins TRBV15 to TRBJ2-1; no clear D. The CDR3 consists of 15 residues. V was cut by 5 bases and J by 5 bases, with 16 bases left in between. Germline values: CDR1 LNHNV, CDR2 YYDKDF (reference sequence). CDR3 DNA: TGTGCCACCAGCCGTGATAACTCCCCTAACAATGAGCAGTTCTTC. Protein product: CATSRDNSPNNEQFF.

This sequence joins TRBV2 and TRBJ1-1, with unresolved D. V shed 7 bases and J shed 7 bases, with 10 bases lying between them. This CDR3 has 11 amino acids. The V gene's germline CDR1 is SNHLY and CDR2 FYNNEI. CDR3 in DNA: TGTGCCAGCAAGTTCTCAGATGAAGCTTTCTTT. It encodes CASKFSDEAFF. The whole variable domain, remainder taken from reference TRBV2 and TRBJ1-1, is EPEVTQTPSHQVTQMGQEVILRCVPISNHLYFYWYRQILGQKVEFLVSFYNNEISEKSEIFDDQFSVERPDGSNFTLKIRSTKLEDSAMYFCASKFSDEAFFGQGTRLTVV.

For the CDR3, the DNA is TGTGCCACCAGCAGAGAAGGGGGCTTAACCGGGGAGCTGTTTTTT. Amino acid sequence: CATSREGGLTGELFF. The gene calls are TRBV15 and TRBJ2-2; TRBD1 matches 7 bases. V was pared by 0 bases and J by 5 bases, with 3 bases of the junction left unmatched. Germline V gene lookup returns CDR1 LNHNV and CDR2 YYDKDF (reference sequence). The CDR3 spans 15 residues.

V gene TRBV6-1 combines with J gene TRBJ2-7; 7 positions match TRBD2. The germline CDR1 and CDR2 sequences are MNHNS and SASEGT. Trimming at V came to 6 bases and at J to 0 bases, leaving 8 bases not matched to a gene. This CDR3 contains 15 residues. This CDR3 is CASRILAGYSYEQYF. For the CDR3, the DNA is TGTGCCAGCAGAATCTTAGCGGGCTACTCCTACGAGCAGTACTTC.

The chain links TRBV29-1 to TRBJ1-3; 8 nucleotides align to TRBD1. The CDR3 runs 13 residues. The ends lost 6 bases at V and 3 bases at J; junction bases unmatched: 4. Germline CDR1 reads SQVTM; CDR2 reads ANQGSEA. In DNA, the CDR3 is TGCAGCGTGGACGGACAGGGTGGAAACACCATATATTTT. It specifies CSVDGQGGNTIYF.

The chain recombines TRBV18 with TRBJ1-1; TRBD1 aligns across 10 bases. Germline V gene sequence: CDR1 KGHSH, CDR2 LQKENI. CDR3 size: 12 residues. Trimming cost V 5 bases and J 10 bases; bases outside gene matches: 4. The CDR3 loop reads CASSDRDRGAFF. DNA for the CDR3: TGTGCCAGCTCAGACCGGGACAGGGGAGCTTTCTTT.

The genes are TRBV6-1 and TRBJ2-2; TRBD2 might be the D (5 bases). The CDR3 length is 15 residues. The germline V gene encodes CDR1 MNHNS and CDR2 SASEGT. V shed 6 bases and J shed 2 bases, with 13 bases lying between them. The CDR3 here is CASSREQGNTGELFF. The CDR3 nucleotides are TGTGCCAGCAGCCGGGAACAAGGAAACACCGGGGAGCTGTTTTTT.

This clone came up once. The rearrangement links TRBV7-9 to TRBJ2-1, with 12 nucleotides matching TRBD2. Germline V gene data show CDR1 as SEHNR and CDR2 as FQNEAQ (reference sequence). This CDR3 is 17 amino acids long. Trimming removed 5 bases from V and 8 bases from J; junction bases left unmatched: 13. The CDR3, as DNA: TGTGCCAGCAGCCCCCGCCTAGCGGGAGGGCCGGGCGATGAGCAGTTCTTC. Its translation: CASSPRLAGGPGDEQFF.

In this sample, this clone turned up once. CDR3 nucleotide sequence: TGTGCCAGCAGTTTAGAAGGGGTTTCAGGGGCCAACGTCCTGACTTTC. Translating it yields CASSLEGVSGANVLTF. The gene calls are TRBV28 and TRBJ2-6; perhaps TRBD1 as D (5 bases). This CDR3 spans 16 amino acids. In germline, CDR1 is MDHEN, CDR2 SYDVKM. V lost 2 bases to trimming and J lost 4 bases, with 12 bases between them.

This clone was recorded only once. The chain is built from TRBV6-1 and TRBJ2-2, with D unclear. The CDR3 consists of 14 residues. V was clipped by 4 bases and J by 6 bases, with 12 bases between them. CDR1 and CDR2 (germline): MNHNS, SASEGT. CDR3 region: CASSVMRNAGELFF. The CDR3, as DNA: TGTGCCAGCAGTGTAATGAGGAATGCCGGGGAGCTGTTTTTT.

The chain uses TRBV2 and TRBJ1-2, with 9 bases that match TRBD1. Germline trimming cut 6 bases from V and 8 bases from J; bases unmatched to any gene: 10. The CDR3 contains 14 residues. Germline loops: CDR1 SNHLY, CDR2 FYNNEI. This chain's CDR3 is CASSYQQGARGYTF. The CDR3 coding sequence is TGTGCCAGCAGCTACCAACAGGGGGCGAGGGGCTACACCTTC.